These T cell receptor beta chains were read from a single sample in a study of cytomegalovirus exposure and HLA in healthy donors. The assay was immunoSEQ multiplex PCR, and TCRdb's table has in-frame clones only and misses some. The data contain over 150,000 clones, 82% of them singletons. The sample comprised PBMCs. These receptors all come from a woman in her forties or fifties in good health and CMV-seropositive. The CDR3 runs from the conserved cysteine through the conserved F or W.

>TRBJ2-1|TRBV5-4|16
CASSLGGGGVYNEQFF
>TRBJ2-1|TRBV20-1|11
CSGRGGDEQFF
>TRBJ2-2|TRBV28|13
CATSGNPSGELFF
>TRBJ1-1|TRBV28|17
CASSRRLDSLLNTEAFF
>TRBJ2-5|TRBV4-2|14
CASSQGLAGETQYF
>TRBJ2-7|TRBV6-6|14
CASSSQVAGYEQYF
>TRBJ2-7|TRBV6-6|14
CASRGQVENYEQYF
>TRBJ1-1|TRBV10-3|14
CAISGGQGNTEAFF
>TRBJ1-3|TRBV21-1|15
CASRGQGACGNTIYF
>TRBJ2-1|TRBV19|13
CASSAAGGSEQFF
>TRBJ2-1|TRBV30|17
CAWSVTTSSRSYNEQFF
>TRBJ2-5|TRBV2|16
CASRPGLAGARETQYF
>TRBJ2-1|TRBV30|15
CAWSHGLAGLNEQFF
>TRBJ2-5|TRBV5-6|17
CASSFTSGSTSQETQYF
>TRBJ2-5|TRBV4-1|16
CASSQDGRGPQETQYF
>TRBJ2-7|TRBV7-9|15
CASSSSGGSSGEQYF
>TRBJ1-2|TRBV29-1|14
CCVGETGTGVGYTF
>TRBJ1-2|TRBV28|13
CASSSGTDYGYTF
>TRBJ1-6|TRBV12-5|14
CASSLTGYNSPLHF
>TRBJ2-1|TRBV5-4|15
CASSLRDRVYNEQFF
>TRBJ2-3|TRBV5-1|14
CASSSPGHKDTQYF
>TRBJ1-1|TRBV7-9|15
CASSLASGRGTEAFF
>TRBJ1-6|TRBV28|16
CASSGGRGSRNSPLHF
>TRBJ1-1|TRBV30|13
CAWRGGHNTEAFF
>TRBJ2-7|TRBV6-5|15
CASSYSDRVLAEQYF
>TRBJ2-3|TRBV28|12
CASIGAKDTQYF
>TRBJ2-2|TRBV6-6|15
CASTLGGVNTGELFF
>TRBJ1-2|TRBV6-1|15
CASRHPGGWGYGYTF
>TRBJ1-1|TRBV5-1|14
CASSLLDSNTEAFF
>TRBJ2-2|TRBV7-2|12
CASSSRGGELFF
>TRBJ1-3|TRBV7-9|17
CSSSLVYSGRTGNTIYF
>TRBJ2-7|TRBV27|15
CASSFPGGPPYEQYF
>TRBJ1-2|TRBV6-1|14
CASSELGGPGGYTF
>TRBJ2-6|TRBV28|15
CATGGRAAGANGLTF
>TRBJ2-2|TRBV7-2|17
CASSPGGSFANTGELFF
>TRBJ2-7|TRBV28|15
CASSFRVRDSYEQYF
>TRBJ1-1|TRBV2|13
CASSGQGGTEAFF
>TRBJ2-7|TRBV7-2|16
CASSLVVTSGTYEQYF
>TRBJ2-1|TRBV18|15
CASSPMGSSYNEQFF
>TRBJ2-1|TRBV2|16
CASSFQGAGSYNEQFF
>TRBJ1-2|TRBV27|12
CASWDKPEGYTF
>TRBJ2-1|TRBV7-3|13
CASGTQGTNEQFF
>TRBJ2-5|TRBV13|12
CASSRVRETQYF
>TRBJ2-3|TRBV18|13
CASSPPAQDTQYF
>TRBJ1-5|TRBV2|15
CASSEAGGRNQPQHF
>TRBJ2-3|TRBV14|19
CASSQGRTSGGKRADTQYF
>TRBJ2-2|TRBV5-1|15
CASSDTGAGTGELFF
>TRBJ2-3|TRBV7-2|16
CASSAFSDPSTDTQYF
>TRBJ2-1|TRBV7-9|14
CASSFSRAGTGQFF
>TRBJ1-3|TRBV19|15
CASSMGGASGNTIYF
>TRBJ2-1|TRBV10-3|15
CAIGPREDVYNEQFF
>TRBJ2-7|TRBV18|12
CASSTRVYEQYF
>TRBJ1-6|TRBV7-9|16
CSSSEAAGGRWSPLHF